These 13 T cell receptor beta chains were all obtained from the same sample, sequenced in a study of T cell responses to AZD1222 COVID-19 vaccine. This table comes from immunoSEQ multiplex PCR, and its TCRdb copy is limited to in-frame clones, with some not included. This table holds approximately 110,000 clones, about 91% found once. This sample comprised peripheral blood, obtained 28 days after the second AZD1222 dose. These receptors were taken from an adult who received the AZD1222 COVID-19 vaccine.

This rearrangement joins TRBV2 to TRBJ1-1; D remains ambiguous. This CDR3 is 14 amino acids long. V was trimmed by 3 bases and J by 11 bases, leaving 19 bases between them. CDR1 SNHLY and CDR2 FYNNEI come from the germline V gene. For the CDR3, the DNA is TGTGCCAGCAGTGATAATTTCGGCAGCGCGGGGGCTTTCTTT. This translates into CASSDNFGSAGAFF.

CDR3 in amino acids: CASSLTGLETQYF. The CDR3 region has the DNA TGTGCCAGCAGTTTGACAGGGTTAGAGACCCAGTACTTC. The chain uses TRBV6-5 and TRBJ2-5; TRBD1 matches 7 bases. Germline CDR1 and CDR2: MNHEY and SVGAGI. The CDR3 extends over 13 amino acids. V shed 4 bases and J 4 bases; nucleotides not matched to a gene: 3.

V is TRBV9 and J is TRBJ1-4; D possibly corresponds to TRBD1 (5 bases). This CDR3 is built from 13 residues. Germline V gene lookup returns CDR1 SGDLS and CDR2 YYNGEE. Trimming took off 4 bases at V and 8 bases at J, with 12 bases between the two ends. This CDR3 reads CASSPGLGEKLFF. DNA for the CDR3: TGTGCCAGCAGCCCGGGACTCGGGGAAAAACTGTTTTTT. Based on the CDR3 plus reference TRBV9 and TRBJ1-4, the full variable domain is DSGVTQTPKHLITATGQRVTLRCSPRSGDLSVYWYQQSLDQGLQFLIQYYNGEERAKGNILERFSAQQFPDLHSELNLSSLELGDSALYFCASSPGLGEKLFFGSGTQLSVL.

The CDR3: CATSTLGGATNEKLFF. The CDR3 bases are TGTGCCACCAGCACGCTCGGAGGGGCGACTAATGAAAAACTGTTTTTT. The chain links TRBV15 to TRBJ1-4, with D maybe TRBD1 (5 bases). The CDR3 runs to 16 residues. V lost 4 bases, J lost 2 bases, and 14 bases lay in between. Germline-derived CDR1 and CDR2 are LNHNV and YYDKDF (reference sequence).

DNA of the CDR3: TGTGCCAGCAGCTTGACGATTAGCACTGAAGCTTTCTTT. It translates to CASSLTISTEAFF. The gene calls are TRBV5-6 and TRBJ1-1; D remains unclear. This CDR3 contains 13 residues. In germline, CDR1 is SGHDT, CDR2 YYEEEE. V dropped 1 base and J dropped 4 bases, with 8 bases sitting between them.

The chain recombines TRBV7-6 with TRBJ1-1, with 11 bases fitting TRBD1. The V segment lost 5 bases and the J segment 0 bases; nucleotides outside the gene matches: 8. The CDR3 spans 17 residues. Germline V gene data show CDR1 as SGHVS and CDR2 as FNYEAQ. Here the CDR3 reads CASSPAWDRGMNTEAFF. The CDR3 DNA follows: TGTGCCAGCAGCCCAGCGTGGGACAGGGGGATGAACACTGAAGCTTTCTTT.

The chain recombines TRBV6-1 with TRBJ2-3, with 7 bases that match TRBD2. Trimming removed 7 bases from V and 0 bases from J; junction bases left unmatched: 7. The CDR3 loop spans 15 amino acids. The germline gives CDR1 MNHNS, CDR2 SASEGT. The CDR3 sequence is CASTHGGISTDTQYF. In nucleotides, the CDR3 is TGTGCCAGCACCCACGGGGGGATTAGCACAGATACGCAGTATTTT.

The genes are TRBV6-5 and TRBJ2-5, with 8 bases identical to TRBD1. In germline, CDR1 is MNHEY, CDR2 SVGAGI. The CDR3 is made up of 13 amino acids. J lost 5 bases, V lost 3 bases, and 2 bases had no gene match. The CDR3 reads CASSYQGAETQYF. As DNA, the CDR3 is TGTGCCAGCAGTTATCAGGGGGCGGAGACCCAGTACTTC.

The chain links TRBV9 to TRBJ2-2; D is ambiguous. The CDR3 is 15 amino acids. Germline CDR1 and CDR2: SGDLS and YYNGEE. The ends were cut back, 0 bases at V and 7 bases at J, with 13 bases in the middle. CDR3 amino acids: CASSVDLWLSGELFF. The DNA of the CDR3 is TGTGCCAGCAGCGTAGATCTTTGGCTGAGCGGGGAGCTGTTTTTT. Looking up the rest from reference TRBV9 and TRBJ2-2 gives the full variable domain: DSGVTQTPKHLITATGQRVTLRCSPRSGDLSVYWYQQSLDQGLQFLIQYYNGEERAKGNILERFSAQQFPDLHSELNLSSLELGDSALYFCASSVDLWLSGELFFGEGSRLTVL.

A single count supports this clone. The chain has TRBV7-9 and TRBJ1-1; no clear D. V was trimmed by 7 bases and J by 0 bases, leaving 12 bases between them. There are 14 residues in the CDR3. Germline lookup yields CDR1 SEHNR and CDR2 FQNEAQ (reference sequence). In nucleotides, the CDR3 is TGTGCCAGCACCTTTTCGGGCCTGAACACTGAAGCTTTCTTT. It translates to CASTFSGLNTEAFF.

The rearrangement links TRBV5-6 to TRBJ2-7, with D perhaps TRBD1 or TRBD2 (5 bases each). This CDR3 is 14 amino acids long. Germline V gene data show CDR1 as SGHDT and CDR2 as YYEEEE. The V and J ends lost 4 bases and 6 bases respectively, with 17 bases between them. CDR3 region: CASSRQNMRGEQYF. In DNA, the CDR3 is TGTGCCAGCAGCCGACAGAATATGAGGGGCGAGCAGTACTTC.

The chain links TRBV21-1 to TRBJ1-2; the table's D call TRBD1 went unverified against the DNA. TRBV21-1 is an annotated pseudogene. The CDR3 consists of 16 residues. CDR3 in amino acids: CASSTATRDTPYGYTF. The DNA for the CDR3 is TGTGCCAGCAGCACCGCAACCCGGGACACACCCTATGGCTACACCTTC.

This clone was counted a few times. The rearrangement joins TRBV7-2 to TRBJ1-2; D remains unclear. In germline, CDR1 is SGHTA, CDR2 FQGNSA. The CDR3 consists of 10 residues. V was shortened by 4 bases and J by 4 bases, with 1 base between the two germline ends. The CDR3 loop reads CASSSYGYTF. CDR3 nucleotides: TGTGCCAGCAGCTCCTATGGCTACACCTTC.